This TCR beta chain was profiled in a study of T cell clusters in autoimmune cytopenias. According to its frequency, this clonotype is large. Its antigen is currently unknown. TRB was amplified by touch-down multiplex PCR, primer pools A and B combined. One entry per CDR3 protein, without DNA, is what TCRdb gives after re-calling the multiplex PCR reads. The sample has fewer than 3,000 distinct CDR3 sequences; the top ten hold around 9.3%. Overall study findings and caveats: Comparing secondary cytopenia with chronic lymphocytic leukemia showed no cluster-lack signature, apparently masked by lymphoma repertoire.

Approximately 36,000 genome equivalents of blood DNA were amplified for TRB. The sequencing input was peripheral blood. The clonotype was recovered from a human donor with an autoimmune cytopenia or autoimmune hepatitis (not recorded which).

CDR3 protein: CASSYLTSVNEQFF. The chain combines TRBV6-5 with TRBJ2-1; TCRdb indicates TRBD2, and absent DNA this call remains unverified. Germline V gene sequence: CDR1 MNHEY, CDR2 SVGAGI. The CDR3 is 14 amino acids.